The T cell receptor beta chain described here comes from a study of blood T cell repertoires in COVID-19. On the study more broadly: T cells, B-cell-depleted T cells, or PBMCs supplied cDNA or gDNA.

Original processing notes: Estimation of nucleated cell counts was performed using reference gene primer amplification. Here immunoSEQ multiplex PCR was the method, and the copy in TCRdb shows in-frame clones only, minus some. That table supplies the V and J calls and clone size; D and trimming were determined from the DNA. In the table there are 280,000 or so clones, approximately 90% of which are singletons. The CDR3 is made up of 15 amino acids. CDR1 is LNHDA, CDR2 SQIVND, per germline (reference sequence). Trimming shortened V by 1 base and J by 4 bases, and 13 bases separated the two germline ends.

The sequenced material came from peripheral blood. This chain uses TRBV19 with TRBJ1-1; perhaps TRBD1 as D (6 bases). This TCR came from a woman in her sixties with acute or convalescent COVID-19. CDR3 in DNA: TGTGCCAGTAGTATAGCGGGGGGCGGAAGCACTGAAGCTTTCTTT. Its translation: CASSIAGGGSTEAFF. The whole variable domain, filled in from reference TRBV19 and TRBJ1-1, reads DGGITQSPKYLFRKEGQNVTLSCEQNLNHDAMYWYRQDPGQGLRLIYYSQIVNDFQKGDIAEGYSVSREKKESFPLTVTSAQKNPTAFYLCASSIAGGGSTEAFFGQGTRLTVV.